What follows is one T cell receptor beta chain and its context. Germline V lookup: CDR1 SGHDN, CDR2 FVKESK. V gave up 3 bases and J gave up 3 bases; unmatched junction bases: 5. The CDR3 covers 15 residues. TCRdb re-called the RT-PCR reads with MiXCR, one entry per CDR3 protein. The repertoire holds almost 700,000 distinct CDR3 sequences, with 13% to 15% as singletons. The receptor was isolated from a female donor in good health, serving as a healthy control. Input material: memory CD4+ T cells from blood. This chain joins TRBV14 and TRBJ1-1; 9 bases agree with TRBD1. CDR3 in DNA: TGTGCCAGCAGCCAGCACAGGGGGCTGTACACTGAAGCTTTCTTT. Residues: CASSQHRGLYTEAFF. The variable domain in full, with the rest retrieved from reference TRBV14 and TRBJ1-1, is EAGVTQFPSHSVIEKGQTVTLRCDPISGHDNLYWYRRVMGKEIKFLLHFVKESKQDESGMPNNRFLAERTGGTYSTLKVQPAELEDSGVYFCASSQHRGLYTEAFFGQGTRLTVV.